This T cell receptor beta chain was documented in a study of T cells after yellow fever vaccination. This clonotype was seen a handful of times. Its antigen is not known. Study conclusions and caveats: It was a small share of clonotypes that appeared in both CD4 and CD8 compartments.

V shed 2 bases and J 2 bases; nucleotides not matched to a gene: 4. This CDR3 spans 15 amino acids. Per the germline V gene, CDR1 is KGHSH and CDR2 is LQKENI. It was through 5'RACE template switching that TCR cDNA was made, with a universal primer site and UMIs added. TCRdb re-analysed the 5' RACE reads in MiXCR, keeping a single row per CDR3 protein. Among 200,000 to 300,000 distinct CDR3 sequences listed, roughly 7.2% were seen once. The material was CD4+ T cells sorted from PBMCs, obtained 15 days after the yellow fever booster vaccination. The rearrangement uses TRBV18 and TRBJ2-7; 9 bases are shared with TRBD2. The origin of this receptor is a man aged 25-40 years who received the YFV17D yellow fever vaccine. The CDR3 sequence is CASSPVGGRAYEQYF. CDR3 in DNA: TGTGCCAGCTCACCAGTTGGCGGGAGGGCCTACGAGCAGTACTTC.